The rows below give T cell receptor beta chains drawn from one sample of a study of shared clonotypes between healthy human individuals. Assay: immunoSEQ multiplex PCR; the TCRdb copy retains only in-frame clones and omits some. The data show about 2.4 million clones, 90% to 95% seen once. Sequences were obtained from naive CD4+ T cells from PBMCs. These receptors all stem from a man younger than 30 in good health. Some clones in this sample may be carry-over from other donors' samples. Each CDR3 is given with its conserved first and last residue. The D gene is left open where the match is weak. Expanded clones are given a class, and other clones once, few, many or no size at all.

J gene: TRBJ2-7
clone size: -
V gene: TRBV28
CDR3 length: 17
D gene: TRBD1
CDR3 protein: CASSTAAGTGSPYEQYF
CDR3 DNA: TGTGCCAGCAGTACTGCCGCCGGGACAGGGAGCCCCTACGAGCAGTACTTC

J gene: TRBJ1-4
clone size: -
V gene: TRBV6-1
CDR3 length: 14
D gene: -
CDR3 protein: CASRDHKGSEKLFF
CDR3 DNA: TGTGCCAGCAGAGACCACAAGGGGAGTGAAAAACTGTTTTTT

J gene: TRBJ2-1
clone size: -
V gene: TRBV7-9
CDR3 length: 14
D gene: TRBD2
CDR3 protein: CASSFFSGRNEQFF
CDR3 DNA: TGTGCCAGCAGCTTCTTTAGCGGGCGGAATGAGCAGTTCTTC

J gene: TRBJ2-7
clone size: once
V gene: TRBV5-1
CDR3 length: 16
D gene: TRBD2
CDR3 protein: CASSLPAVASGNEQYF
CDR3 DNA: TGCGCCAGCAGCCTCCCCGCCGTGGCTAGCGGGAACGAGCAGTACTTC

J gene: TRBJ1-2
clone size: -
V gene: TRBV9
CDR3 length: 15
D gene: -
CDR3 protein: CASSAPRDGHYGYTF
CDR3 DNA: TGTGCCAGCAGCGCCCCCCGGGACGGACACTATGGCTACACCTTC

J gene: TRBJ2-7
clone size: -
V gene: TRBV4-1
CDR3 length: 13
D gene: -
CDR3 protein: CASRGGPRGEQYF
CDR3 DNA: TGCGCCAGCAGGGGGGGACCCCGTGGAGAGCAGTACTTC

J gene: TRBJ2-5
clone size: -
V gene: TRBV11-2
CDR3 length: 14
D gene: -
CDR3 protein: CASSLVLVQETQYF
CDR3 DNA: TGTGCCAGCAGCTTAGTTCTAGTTCAAGAGACCCAGTACTTC

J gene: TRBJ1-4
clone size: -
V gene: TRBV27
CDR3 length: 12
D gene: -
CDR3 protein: CASSLGGGELFF
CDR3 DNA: TGTGCCAGCAGTTTAGGCGGCGGGGAACTGTTTTTT

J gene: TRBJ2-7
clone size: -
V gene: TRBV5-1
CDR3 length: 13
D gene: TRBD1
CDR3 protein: CASSPSTGYEQYF
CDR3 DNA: TGCGCCAGCAGCCCCTCGACAGGGTACGAGCAGTACTTC

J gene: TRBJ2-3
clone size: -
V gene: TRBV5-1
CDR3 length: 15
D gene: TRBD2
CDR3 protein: CASSPLAGGPNTQYF
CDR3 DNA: TGCGCCAGCAGCCCGCTAGCGGGAGGGCCAAATACGCAGTATTTT

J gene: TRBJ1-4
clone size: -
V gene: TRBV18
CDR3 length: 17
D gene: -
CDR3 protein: CASSPRAQRATNEKLFF
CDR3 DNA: TGTGCCAGCTCACCACGGGCCCAGCGTGCAACTAATGAAAAACTGTTTTTT

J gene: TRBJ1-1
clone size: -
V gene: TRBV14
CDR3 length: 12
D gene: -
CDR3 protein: CASSYTREKAFF
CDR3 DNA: TGTGCCAGCAGCTATACCCGAGAGAAAGCTTTCTTT

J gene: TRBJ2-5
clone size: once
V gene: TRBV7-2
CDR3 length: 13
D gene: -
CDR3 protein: CASSLVQGETQYF
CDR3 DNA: TGTGCCAGCAGCTTAGTCCAGGGCGAGACCCAGTACTTC

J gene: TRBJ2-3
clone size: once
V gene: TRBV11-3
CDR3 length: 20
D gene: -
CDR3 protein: CASSSGRRIAAGPETDTQYF
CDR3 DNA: TGTGCCAGCAGCTCCGGACGAAGAATAGCGGCTGGGCCTGAGACAGATACGCAGTATTTT

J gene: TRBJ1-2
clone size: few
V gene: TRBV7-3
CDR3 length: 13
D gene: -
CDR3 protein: CASSLQYGIGYTF
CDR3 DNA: TGTGCCAGCAGCCTACAATATGGGATAGGCTACACCTTC

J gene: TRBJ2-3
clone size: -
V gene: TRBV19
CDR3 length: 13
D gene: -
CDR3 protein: CASKTANTDTQYF
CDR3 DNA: TGTGCCAGTAAGACAGCCAACACAGATACGCAGTATTTT

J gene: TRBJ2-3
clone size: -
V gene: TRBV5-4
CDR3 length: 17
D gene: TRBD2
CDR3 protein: CASSPVLGLAEQDTQYF
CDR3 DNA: TGTGCCAGCAGCCCGGTTTTGGGGCTAGCGGAACAAGATACGCAGTATTTT

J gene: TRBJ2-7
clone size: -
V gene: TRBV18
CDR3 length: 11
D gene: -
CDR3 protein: CASSPNYEQYF
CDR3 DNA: TGTGCCAGCTCACCCAACTACGAGCAGTACTTC

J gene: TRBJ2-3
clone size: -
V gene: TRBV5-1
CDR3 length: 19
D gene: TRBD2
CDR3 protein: CASSQGTSGGRLRADTQYF
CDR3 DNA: TGCGCCAGCAGCCAGGGGACTAGCGGGGGGCGCCTTCGGGCAGATACGCAGTATTTT

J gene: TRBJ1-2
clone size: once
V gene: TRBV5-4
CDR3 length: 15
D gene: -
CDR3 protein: CASSLAKGFAYGYTF
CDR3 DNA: TGTGCCAGCAGCTTGGCCAAAGGGTTCGCCTATGGCTACACCTTC

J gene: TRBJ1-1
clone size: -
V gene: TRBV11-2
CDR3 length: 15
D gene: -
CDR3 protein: CASSPRREIRGGAFF
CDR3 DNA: TGTGCCAGCAGCCCTCGCAGGGAAATCCGAGGCGGGGCTTTCTTT

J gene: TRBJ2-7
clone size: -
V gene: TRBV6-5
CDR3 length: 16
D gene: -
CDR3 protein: CASSYAPGHPEDEQYF
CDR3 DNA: TGTGCCAGCAGTTACGCGCCGGGACACCCCGAGGACGAGCAGTACTTC

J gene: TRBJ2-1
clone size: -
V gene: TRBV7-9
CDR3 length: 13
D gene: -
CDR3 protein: CASSLDHTNEQFF
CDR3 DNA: TGTGCCAGCAGCTTAGATCATACGAATGAGCAGTTCTTC

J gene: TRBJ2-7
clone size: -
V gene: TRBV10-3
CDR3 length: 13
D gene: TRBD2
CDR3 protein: CAINSGSYYEQYF
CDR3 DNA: TGTGCCATCAATAGCGGGAGCTACTACGAGCAGTACTTC

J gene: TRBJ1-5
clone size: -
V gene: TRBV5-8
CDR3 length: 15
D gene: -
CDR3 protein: CASSFGGGRSQPQHF
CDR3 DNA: TGTGCCAGCAGCTTTGGGGGGGGGCGGTCTCAGCCCCAGCATTTT

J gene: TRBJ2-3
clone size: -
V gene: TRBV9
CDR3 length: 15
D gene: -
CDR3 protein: CASSVGTGRSDTQYF
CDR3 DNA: TGTGCCAGCAGCGTAGGGACGGGAAGATCAGATACGCAGTATTTT

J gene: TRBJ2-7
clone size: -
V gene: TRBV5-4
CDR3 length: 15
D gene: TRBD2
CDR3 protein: CASSQSPSGSYEQYF
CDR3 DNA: TGTGCCAGCAGTCAAAGCCCTAGCGGCTCCTACGAGCAGTACTTC

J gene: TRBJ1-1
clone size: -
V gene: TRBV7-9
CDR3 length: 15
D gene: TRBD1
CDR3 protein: CASSLEPRQGTEAFF
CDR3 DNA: TGTGCCAGCAGCTTAGAGCCCAGACAGGGCACTGAAGCTTTCTTT

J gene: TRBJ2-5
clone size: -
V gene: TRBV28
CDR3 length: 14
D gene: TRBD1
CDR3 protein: CASSSGTAKETQYF
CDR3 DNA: TGTGCCAGCAGTTCCGGGACAGCCAAAGAGACCCAGTACTTC

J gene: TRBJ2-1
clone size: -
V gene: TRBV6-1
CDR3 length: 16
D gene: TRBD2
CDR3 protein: CASSARLAALNNEQFF
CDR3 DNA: TGTGCCAGCAGTGCCCGACTAGCGGCGTTGAACAATGAGCAGTTCTTC

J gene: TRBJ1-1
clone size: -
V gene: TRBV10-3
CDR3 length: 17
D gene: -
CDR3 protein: CAISVAQGVRGNTEAFF
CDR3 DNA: TGTGCCATCAGTGTCGCTCAGGGCGTGAGGGGGAACACTGAAGCTTTCTTT

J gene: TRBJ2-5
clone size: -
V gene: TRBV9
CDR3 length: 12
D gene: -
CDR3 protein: CASSVGYETQYF
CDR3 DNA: TGTGCCAGCAGCGTAGGGTACGAGACCCAGTACTTC

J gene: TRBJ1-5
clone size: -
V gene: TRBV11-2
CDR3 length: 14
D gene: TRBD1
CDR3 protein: CASSLTGGNQPQHF
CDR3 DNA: TGTGCCAGCAGCTTAACAGGGGGCAATCAGCCCCAGCATTTT

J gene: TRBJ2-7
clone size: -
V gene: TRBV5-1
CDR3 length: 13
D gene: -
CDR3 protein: CASSLAIAYEQYF
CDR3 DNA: TGCGCCAGCAGCTTGGCCATAGCCTACGAGCAGTACTTC

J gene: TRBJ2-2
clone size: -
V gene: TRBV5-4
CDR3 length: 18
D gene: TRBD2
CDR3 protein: CASSLELVLAGGSGELFF
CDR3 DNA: TGTGCCAGCAGCTTGGAATTAGTTCTAGCGGGAGGGTCCGGGGAGCTGTTTTTT

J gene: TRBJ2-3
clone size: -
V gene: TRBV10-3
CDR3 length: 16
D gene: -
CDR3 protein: CAIGFSEGGRADTQYF
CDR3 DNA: TGTGCCATCGGCTTCTCGGAGGGGGGCCGCGCAGATACGCAGTATTTT

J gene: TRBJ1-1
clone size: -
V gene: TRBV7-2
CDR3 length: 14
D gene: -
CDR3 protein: CASSFLSGVTEAFF
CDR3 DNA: TGTGCCAGCAGCTTTTTATCTGGAGTCACTGAAGCTTTCTTT

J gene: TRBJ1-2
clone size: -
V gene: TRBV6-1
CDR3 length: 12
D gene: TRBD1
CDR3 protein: CASRGTVYGYTF
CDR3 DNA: TGTGCCAGCAGGGGGACAGTTTATGGCTACACCTTC

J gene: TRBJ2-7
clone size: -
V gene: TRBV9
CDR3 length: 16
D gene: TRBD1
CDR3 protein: CASSVREGQGSYEQYF
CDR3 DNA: TGTGCCAGCAGCGTCCGGGAGGGACAGGGGTCCTACGAGCAGTACTTC

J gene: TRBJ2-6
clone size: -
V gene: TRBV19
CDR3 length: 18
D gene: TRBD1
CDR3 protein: CASSILNRGNSGANVLTF
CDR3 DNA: TGTGCCAGTAGTATCCTGAACAGGGGGAACTCCGGGGCCAACGTCCTGACTTTC

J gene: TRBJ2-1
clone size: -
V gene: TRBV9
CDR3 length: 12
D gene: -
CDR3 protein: CASSGESTEQFF
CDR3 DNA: TGTGCCAGCAGCGGAGAGAGCACCGAGCAGTTCTTC

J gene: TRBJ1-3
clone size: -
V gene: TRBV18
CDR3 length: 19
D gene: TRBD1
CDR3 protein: CASSSFLPGQGFSGNTIYF
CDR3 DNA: TGTGCCAGCTCATCCTTCTTACCGGGACAGGGGTTCTCTGGAAACACCATATATTTT

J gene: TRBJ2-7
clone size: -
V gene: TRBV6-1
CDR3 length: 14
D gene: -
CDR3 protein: CASSVWQGIDEQYF
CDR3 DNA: TGTGCCAGCAGTGTGTGGCAGGGGATAGACGAGCAGTACTTC

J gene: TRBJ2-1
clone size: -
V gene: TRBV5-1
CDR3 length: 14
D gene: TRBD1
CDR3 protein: CASSMDRGRLEQFF
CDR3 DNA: TGCGCCAGCAGTATGGACAGGGGGCGCTTGGAGCAGTTCTTC

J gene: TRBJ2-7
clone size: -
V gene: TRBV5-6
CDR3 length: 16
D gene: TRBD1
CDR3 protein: CASSLALDRIGFEQYF
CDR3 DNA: TGTGCCAGCAGCTTGGCCCTGGACAGGATCGGTTTCGAGCAGTACTTC

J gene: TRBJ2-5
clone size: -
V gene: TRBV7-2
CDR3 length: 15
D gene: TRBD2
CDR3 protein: CASSLGLAGAPTQYF
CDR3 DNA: TGTGCCAGCAGCTTAGGACTAGCGGGAGCCCCGACCCAGTACTTC